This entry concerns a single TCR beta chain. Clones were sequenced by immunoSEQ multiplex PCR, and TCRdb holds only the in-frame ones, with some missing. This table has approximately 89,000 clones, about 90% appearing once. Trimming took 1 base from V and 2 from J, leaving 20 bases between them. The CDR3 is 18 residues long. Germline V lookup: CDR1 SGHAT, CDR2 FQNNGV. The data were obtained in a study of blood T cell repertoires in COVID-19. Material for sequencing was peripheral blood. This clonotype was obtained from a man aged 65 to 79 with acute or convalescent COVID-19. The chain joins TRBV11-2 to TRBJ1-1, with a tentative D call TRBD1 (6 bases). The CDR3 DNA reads TGTGCCAGCAGCTTAGGAAGACCTATAGGTGGGGGCAACACTGAAGCTTTCTTT. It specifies CASSLGRPIGGGNTEAFF.